This TCR beta chain was captured by sequencing in a study of shared clonotypes between healthy human individuals. Profiling relied on immunoSEQ multiplex PCR, and the TCRdb table lists in-frame clones only, not all of them. The sample consists of about 490,000 clones, approximately 79% of them appearing once. This clonotype was sampled from a woman aged 35 to 49 in good health. Some clones in this sample may be carry-over from other donors' samples. The sample consisted of PBMCs.

CDR3 in DNA: TGTGCCAGTAGTCGGGTAGCGGGAGTCCTAGAGACCCAGTACTTC. This translates into CASSRVAGVLETQYF. This sequence joins TRBV19 and TRBJ2-5, with 9 bases identical to TRBD2. After removal of 5 bases from V and 4 bases from J, the junction contained 8 bases not matched to a gene. Germline V gives CDR1 LNHDA, CDR2 SQIVND (reference sequence). The CDR3 spans 15 residues. Drawing the rest from reference TRBV19 and TRBJ2-5, the complete variable domain is DGGITQSPKYLFRKEGQNVTLSCEQNLNHDAMYWYRQDPGQGLRLIYYSQIVNDFQKGDIAEGYSVSREKKESFPLTVTSAQKNPTAFYLCASSRVAGVLETQYFGPGTRLLVL.